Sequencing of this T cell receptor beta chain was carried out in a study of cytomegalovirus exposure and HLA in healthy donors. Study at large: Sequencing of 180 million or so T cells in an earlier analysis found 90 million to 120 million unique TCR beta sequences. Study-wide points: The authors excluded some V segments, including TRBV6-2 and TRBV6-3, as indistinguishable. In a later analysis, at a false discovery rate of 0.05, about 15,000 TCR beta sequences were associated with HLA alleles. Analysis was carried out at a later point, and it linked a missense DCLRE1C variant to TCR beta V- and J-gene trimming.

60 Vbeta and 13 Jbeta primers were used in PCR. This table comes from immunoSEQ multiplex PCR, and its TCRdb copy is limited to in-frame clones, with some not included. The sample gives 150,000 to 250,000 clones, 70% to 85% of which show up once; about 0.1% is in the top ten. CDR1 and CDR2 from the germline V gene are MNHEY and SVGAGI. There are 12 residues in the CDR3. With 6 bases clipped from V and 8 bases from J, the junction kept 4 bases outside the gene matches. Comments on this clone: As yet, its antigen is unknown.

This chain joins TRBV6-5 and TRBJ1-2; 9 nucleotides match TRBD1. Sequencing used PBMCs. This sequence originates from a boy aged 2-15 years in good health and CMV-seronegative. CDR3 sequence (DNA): TGTGCCAGCAGAGCCACAGGGGGCGGCTACACCTTC. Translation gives CASRATGGGYTF.